This section outlines one T cell receptor (beta chain) sequence together with its context. Its target is unknown. The sequenced fragment ends 3 residues before the CDR3 boundary, so the rest is inferred from the germline J gene. The data derive from a study of T cell clonality in common variable immunodeficiency. Study results and limitations: T cell subpopulation sequencing would be needed to explain CVID clonality. Repertoire-complication correlations in CVID were limited by patient heterogeneity.

CVID and control samples used equivalent genomic DNA input. Here immunoSEQ multiplex PCR was the method, and the copy in TCRdb shows in-frame clones only, minus some. Recorded here are tens of thousands of clones, none singletons. Germline V CDR1 and CDR2: LNHDA, SQIVND (reference sequence). After removal of 7 bases from V and 3 bases from J, the junction contained 8 bases not matched to a gene. The CDR3 totals 14 residues. The sequenced sample was peripheral blood mononuclear cells. The chain carries TRBV19 and TRBJ1-1; 7 positions match TRBD1. This TCR derives from a person between 18 and 70 years old in good health. CDR3 DNA, as far as it was read: TGTGCCAGTATAGAGGAACAGGGGTACACTGAA. This encodes CASIEEQGYTE. The CDR3, in full, reads CASIEEQGYTEAFF. The full variable domain, rest sourced from reference TRBV19 and TRBJ1-1, is DGGITQSPKYLFRKEGQNVTLSCEQNLNHDAMYWYRQDPGQGLRLIYYSQIVNDFQKGDIAEGYSVSREKKESFPLTVTSAQKNPTAFYLCASIEEQGYTEAFFGQGTRLTVV.